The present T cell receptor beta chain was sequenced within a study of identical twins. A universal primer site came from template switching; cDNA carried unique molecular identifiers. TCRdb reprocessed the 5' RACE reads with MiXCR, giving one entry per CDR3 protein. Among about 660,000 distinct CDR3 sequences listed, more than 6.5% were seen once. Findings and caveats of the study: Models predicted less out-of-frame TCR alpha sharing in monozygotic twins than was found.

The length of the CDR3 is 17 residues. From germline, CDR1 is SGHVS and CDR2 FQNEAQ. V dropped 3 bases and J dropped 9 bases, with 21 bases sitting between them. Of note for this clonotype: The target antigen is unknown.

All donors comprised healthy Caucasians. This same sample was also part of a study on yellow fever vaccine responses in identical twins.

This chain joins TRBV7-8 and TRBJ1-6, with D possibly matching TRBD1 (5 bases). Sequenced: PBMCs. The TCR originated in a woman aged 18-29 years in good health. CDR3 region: CASSLLAGTASGSPLHF. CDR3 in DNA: TGTGCCAGCAGCTTGTTAGCCGGGACTGCTTCGGGTTCACCCCTCCACTTT.